Listed here are 30 T cell receptor beta chains from one sample, sequenced in a study of T cell responses to AZD1222 COVID-19 vaccine (dated by TCRdb to the early 2020s). The method was the immunoSEQ multiplex PCR assay. As stored in TCRdb, this immuneACCESS dataset retains in-frame rearrangements with V and J assigned. A fraction of the clones does not appear; measured against another copy, unresolved V genes explain less than half of the discrepancy, and the remainder lacks a known reason. The sample includes 130,000 or so clones, with roughly nine tenths observed a single time. Of the sample, roughly a tenth is held by the ten largest clones. The sample's time point, from its label and the paper: about 28 days (+/-7) after the second vaccine dose. Sequences were derived from peripheral blood, sampled 28 days after the second AZD1222 dose. These receptors were taken from an adult who received the AZD1222 COVID-19 vaccine.

This chain uses TRBV2 with TRBJ1-2; TRBD1 agrees at 7 bases. Germline V gives CDR1 SNHLY, CDR2 FYNNEI. This CDR3 is 13 amino acids long. The trim removed 2 bases at V and 5 bases at J, leaving 2 bases unmatched. In DNA form, the CDR3 reads TGTGCCAGCAGTGAACAGGGACAGTATGGCTACACCTTC. Protein product: CASSEQGQYGYTF.

This clone was seen just once. The chain is built from TRBV7-2 and TRBJ1-1, with D unresolved. The CDR3 totals 15 residues. CDR1 is SGHTA and CDR2 is FQGNSA in the germline V gene. Trimming removed 10 bases at V and 0 bases at J, with 18 bases between. The DNA for the CDR3 is TGTGCCACCCAAAATTCGGCAGGCATGAACACTGAAGCTTTCTTT. This codes for CATQNSAGMNTEAFF.

The rearrangement links TRBV4-3 to TRBJ1-4, with D uncertain. Trimming pared 0 bases from V and 7 bases from J, leaving 21 bases between. Germline CDR1 and CDR2: LGHNA and YSLEER. There are 18 residues in the CDR3. The CDR3 DNA sequence: TGCGCCAGCAGCCAAGATCCCTCGCTGGCCTCAGTTGGTGAAAAACTGTTTTTT. Residues: CASSQDPSLASVGEKLFF.

The V gene is TRBV5-1, the J gene TRBJ1-1; the D is unclear. Germline V lookup: CDR1 SGHRS, CDR2 YFSETQ. The CDR3 covers 17 residues. Trimming pared 2 bases from V and 0 bases from J, leaving 17 bases between. CDR3 protein: CASSFFPLEGMNTEAFF. CDR3 DNA: TGCGCCAGCAGCTTTTTCCCCCTAGAGGGCATGAACACTGAAGCTTTCTTT. Full variable domain (remainder filled in from reference TRBV5-1 and TRBJ1-1): KAGVTQTPRYLIKTRGQQVTLSCSPISGHRSVSWYQQTPGQGLQFLFEYFSETQRNKGNFPGRFSGRQFSNSRSEMNVSTLELGDSALYLCASSFFPLEGMNTEAFFGQGTRLTVV.

This chain joins TRBV5-8 and TRBJ1-1; D unresolved. Trimming pared 4 bases from V and 5 bases from J, leaving 21 bases between. The CDR3 loop spans 16 amino acids. Germline V lookup: CDR1 SGHTS, CDR2 YDEGEE. The CDR3 sequence: CASSLEDMALGTEAFF. The CDR3 DNA follows: TGTGCCAGCAGCCTCGAAGACATGGCGCTGGGTACTGAAGCTTTCTTT.

The rearrangement uses TRBV7-8 and TRBJ2-2; 10 bases map to TRBD2. The CDR3 has 18 amino acids. The V and J ends lost 2 bases and 1 base, in that order; junction bases with no gene match: 7. Germline CDR1 SGHVS, CDR2 FQNEAQ. The CDR3 is CASSLTVIAGGNTGELFF. As DNA, the CDR3 is TGTGCCAGCAGCTTAACCGTGATAGCGGGGGGGAACACCGGGGAGCTGTTTTTT.

The rearrangement joins TRBV18 to TRBJ2-1, with a weak D call TRBD1 (5 bases). Per germline, CDR1 KGHSH and CDR2 LQKENI. This CDR3 is built from 13 residues. Trimming took 2 bases from V and 15 from J, leaving 17 bases between them. The CDR3 sequence: CASSPEYLAGWFF. The CDR3 DNA is TGTGCCAGCTCACCAGAATATTTGGCAGGGTGGTTCTTC.

J is TRBJ1-2 and V is TRBV5-5; TRBD1 is a possible D gene (5 bases). Germline V gives CDR1 SGHKS, CDR2 YYEKEE (reference sequence). V lost 1 base and J lost 8, with 18 bases in between. The CDR3 sequence is 15 residues long. DNA for the CDR3: TGTGCCAGCAGCTTGATTGGGCGAGGGGCTCGGGGCTACACCTTC. The encoded protein is CASSLIGRGARGYTF.

This chain joins TRBV7-6 and TRBJ1-1; 7 bases are shared with TRBD1. The CDR3 totals 16 residues. Germline lookup yields CDR1 SGHVS and CDR2 FNYEAQ. V trimming: 5 bases; J trimming: 0 bases; junction bases outside the gene matches: 9. The CDR3 DNA reads TGTGCCAGCAGCGCAGGGGGAGGAGGGGTGAACACTGAAGCTTTCTTT. Translation: CASSAGGGGVNTEAFF. The full variable domain, completed using reference TRBV7-6 and TRBJ1-1, is GAGVSQSPRYKVTKRGQDVALRCDPISGHVSLYWYRQALGQGPEFLTYFNYEAQQDKSGLPNDRFSAERPEGSISTLTIQRTEQRDSAMYRCASSAGGGGVNTEAFFGQGTRLTVV.

The genes are TRBV3-1 (or the pseudogene TRBV3-2) and TRBJ2-2; possibly TRBD2 for D (7 bases). The V end lost 1 base, the J end lost 6 bases, and 18 bases lay between the germline ends. CDR3 length: 17 amino acids. Germline CDR1 and CDR2: LGHDT and YNNKEL (reference sequence). The CDR3 reads CASSQVWGGGYAGELFF. CDR3 nucleotide sequence: TGTGCCAGCAGCCAAGTTTGGGGGGGCGGTTACGCCGGGGAGCTGTTTTTT.

This rearrangement joins TRBV5-8 to TRBJ2-7, with 11 bases aligning to TRBD2. The V gene's germline CDR1 is SGHTS and CDR2 YDEGEE. Trimming removed 2 bases from V and 6 bases from J; junction bases left unmatched: 4. CDR3 size: 14 residues. Here the CDR3 DNA reads TGTGCCAGCAGCTTCTGGCTAGCGGGAGGCGAGCAGTACTTC. This translates into CASSFWLAGGEQYF.

This chain uses TRBV27 with TRBJ2-2; perhaps D is TRBD1 or TRBD2 (6 bases each). In germline, CDR1 is MNHEY, CDR2 SMNVEV (reference sequence). The CDR3 spans 17 residues. The V end lost 0 bases, the J end lost 6 bases, and 17 bases lay between the germline ends. The CDR3 DNA reads as TGTGCCAGCAGTTTATCGACCCTGGGGGGCTTGCCCGGGGAGCTGTTTTTT. It translates to CASSLSTLGGLPGELFF.

V and J are TRBV11-2 and TRBJ2-1, with TRBD1 identical over 7 bases. Germline V gene sequence: CDR1 SGHAT, CDR2 FQNNGV. This CDR3 contains 14 residues. After removal of 5 bases from V and 6 bases from J, the junction contained 7 bases not matched to a gene. CDR3 DNA: TGTGCCAGCAGCGAATTCCGACAGGGCAATGAGCAGTTCTTC. Residues: CASSEFRQGNEQFF.

The V gene is TRBV29-1, the J gene TRBJ1-5; D call uncertain. The CDR3 is 13 residues long. The V end was cut by 4 bases, the J end by 5 bases, with 12 bases between. Germline values: CDR1 SQVTM, CDR2 ANQGSEA. The CDR3 nucleotides read TGCAGCGTTGGCGACGAGCCGTATCAGCCCCAGCATTTT. It specifies CSVGDEPYQPQHF. The whole variable domain, filled in from reference TRBV29-1 and TRBJ1-5, reads SAVISQKPSRDICQRGTSLTIQCQVDSQVTMMFWYRQQPGQSLTLIATANQGSEATYESGFVIDKFPISRPNLTFSTLTVSNMSPEDSSIYLCSVGDEPYQPQHFGDGTRLSIL.

The chain uses TRBV29-1 and TRBJ2-2; the D call may be TRBD1 or TRBD2 (5 bases each). V was clipped by 6 bases and J by 3 bases, with 17 bases between them. Germline loops: CDR1 SQVTM, CDR2 ANQGSEA. The CDR3 is 15 residues long. The CDR3 spells CSVRGRQSDTGELFF. CDR3 bases: TGCAGCGTGCGAGGGCGACAGTCAGACACCGGGGAGCTGTTTTTT.

The genes are TRBV3-1 (or the pseudogene TRBV3-2) and TRBJ1-2; perhaps TRBD1 as D (6 bases). This CDR3 has 15 amino acids. The V gene lost 6 bases and the J gene lost 3 bases, with 17 bases spanning the gap. Germline assignment: CDR1 LGHDT and CDR2 YNNKEL (reference sequence). CDR3 in amino acids: CASRLLGGRDYGYTF. CDR3 sequence (DNA): TGTGCCAGCAGACTGCTAGGGGGACGAGACTATGGCTACACCTTC.

Note on this clone: Other DNA sequences in the sample encode the same CDR3. The DNA for the CDR3 is TGTGCCAGCAGTTTAGGGCAGGGGTATGGCTACACCTTC. Translating gives CASSLGQGYGYTF. The chain is built from TRBV12-3 or TRBV12-4 and TRBJ1-2, with TRBD1 as a possible D gene (6 bases). CDR3 length equals 13 residues. Trimming removed 1 base from V and 5 bases from J, with 8 bases in between.

This chain connects TRBV10-1 to TRBJ2-1; TRBD1 agrees at 7 bases. The CDR3 totals 15 residues. Per the germline V gene, CDR1 is WNHNN and CDR2 is SYGVQD (reference sequence). With V trimmed by 3 bases and J by 2 bases, 4 bases remained unmatched. The CDR3 sequence: CASSDTDRPYNEQFF. The CDR3 bases are TGCGCCAGCAGTGACACGGACAGGCCCTACAATGAGCAGTTCTTC.

This clone occurred once. The chain couples TRBV15 to TRBJ1-4, with D tentatively TRBD1 (6 bases). V shed 4 bases and J shed 3 bases, with 12 bases lying between them. This CDR3 is built from 15 residues. The germline gives CDR1 LNHNV, CDR2 YYDKDF (reference sequence). The CDR3 bases are TGTGCCACCAGCACCTGGACAGCCTCTAATGAAAAACTGTTTTTT. Translated: CATSTWTASNEKLFF.

V is TRBV6-5 and J is TRBJ2-7; the D gene is possibly TRBD2 (5 bases). The ends were cut back, 8 bases at V and 0 bases at J, with 14 bases in the middle. This CDR3 comprises 14 residues. Germline assignment: CDR1 MNHEY and CDR2 SVGAGI. DNA of the CDR3: TGTGCCAGCGCATTGGAAGGGAGCTCCTACGAGCAGTACTTC. Amino acids: CASALEGSSYEQYF.

This rearrangement joins TRBV15 to TRBJ1-5; no clear D. V dropped 0 bases and J dropped 10 bases, with 7 bases sitting between them. The CDR3 has 12 amino acids. CDR1 is LNHNV, CDR2 YYDKDF, per germline (reference sequence). The CDR3 reads CATSRDGGPQHF. The CDR3 nucleotides read TGTGCCACCAGCAGAGACGGCGGACCCCAGCATTTT.

The chain carries TRBV4-3 and TRBJ2-3; 7 bases are shared with TRBD2. Trimming took 3 bases from V and 3 from J; bases not matched to a gene: 9. Germline V gene data show CDR1 as LGHNA and CDR2 as YSLEER. The CDR3 has 16 amino acids. CDR3 in DNA: TGCGCCAGCAGCCAGGGCTTTTCGGGGGGAACAGATACGCAGTATTTT. The encoded protein is CASSQGFSGGTDTQYF.

The chain joins TRBV10-1 to TRBJ2-3; weak D call: TRBD2 (5 bases). Germline CDR1 and CDR2: WNHNN and SYGVQD (reference sequence). Trimming pared 2 bases from V and 4 bases from J, leaving 10 bases between. The CDR3 contains 14 residues. CDR3 region: CASSEQLGPDTQYF. The CDR3 region has the DNA TGCGCCAGCAGTGAGCAACTAGGGCCAGATACGCAGTATTTT.

The rearrangement joins TRBV6-5 to TRBJ2-2; D is ambiguous. Germline V gene lookup returns CDR1 MNHEY and CDR2 SVGAGI. The germline V and J ends were trimmed by 6 bases and 6 bases, with 11 bases remaining between them. The CDR3 is 13 amino acids. The CDR3 sequence: CASSTYSAGELFF. In DNA, the CDR3 is TGTGCCAGCAGCACCTACAGCGCCGGGGAGCTGTTTTTT.

V gene TRBV7-9 combines with J gene TRBJ1-2; 7 nucleotides agree with TRBD1. The CDR3 covers 12 residues. Per germline, CDR1 SEHNR and CDR2 FQNEAQ (reference sequence). J gave up 4 bases and V 6 bases, and 2 bases lay outside the gene matches. CDR3 sequence reads: CASSSGGYGYTF. The DNA of the CDR3 is TGTGCCAGCAGTTCAGGGGGCTATGGCTACACCTTC.

The J gene is TRBJ1-2, the V gene TRBV5-5; no clear D gene. Looked up from germline, CDR1 is SGHKS and CDR2 is YYEKEE (reference sequence). This CDR3 has 17 amino acids. Trimming left V 1 base short and J 0 bases short, with 16 bases between. The CDR3 nucleotides are TGTGCCAGCAGCTTGATACCCTCCTCACCGGCTAACTATGGCTACACCTTC. Its protein is CASSLIPSSPANYGYTF.

The chain couples TRBV12-3 or TRBV12-4 to TRBJ1-6; D is uncertain. V was pared by 7 bases and J by 6 bases, with 7 bases between. The CDR3 sequence is 12 residues long. CDR3 coding DNA: TGTGCCAGCACCCGGTCTAATTCACCCCTCCACTTT. This translates into CASTRSNSPLHF.

CDR3 sequence reads: CASSPLAGGKNYGYTF. CDR3 in DNA: TGTGCCAGCTCACCATTGGCAGGGGGGAAGAACTATGGCTACACCTTC. The chain links TRBV18 to TRBJ1-2, with 7 nucleotides matching TRBD1. Per germline, CDR1 KGHSH and CDR2 LQKENI. J gave up 2 bases and V 2 bases, and 8 bases lay outside the gene matches. This CDR3 contains 16 residues.

The chain couples TRBV30 to TRBJ1-1, with 7 positions matching TRBD1. Per germline, CDR1 GTSNPN and CDR2 SVGIG (reference sequence). The CDR3 has 17 residues. With V trimmed by 0 bases and J by 0 bases, 10 bases remained unmatched. In DNA, the CDR3 is TGTGCCTGGAGTGTACTTAAACAGGGGCCCATGAACACTGAAGCTTTCTTT. Protein: CAWSVLKQGPMNTEAFF.

This clone has only a few counts. This sequence joins TRBV6-5 and TRBJ1-1, with a tentative D call TRBD1 (5 bases). Germline V gene sequence: CDR1 MNHEY, CDR2 SVGAGI. The CDR3 runs to 14 residues. Trimming removed 5 bases at V and 1 base at J, with 11 bases between. CDR3 sequence: CASSLEGRNTEAFF. The CDR3 nucleotides are TGTGCCAGCAGTCTCGAGGGGAGGAACACTGAAGCTTTCTTT.